This T cell receptor beta chain was recovered during a study of OX40 agonist ivuxolimab in advanced cancers. Produced via immunoSEQ multiplex PCR; TCRdb's table is partial and in-frame only. The sample records under 75,000 clones, roughly 90% being singletons. General observations from the study: At 0.1 to 3.0 mg/kg and by week 6, CD4+ and CD8+ T cells in the blood had expanded clonally. The average count of expanded clones was higher among CD8+ T cells than among CD4+. In the 0.1-3.0 mg/kg groups, partial responders showed among the lowest expansion.

Concerning this clone itself: Its cognate antigen is unknown.

The CDR3 has 16 residues. J lost 2 bases, V lost 5 bases, and 8 bases had no gene match. Germline assignment: CDR1 SSHAT and CDR2 FNYEAQ (reference sequence). The chain is built from TRBV7-7 and TRBJ2-1; 8 bases agree with TRBD2. Sequenced here: CD4+ or CD8+ T cells sorted from blood, sampled in a trial of the OX40 agonist ivuxolimab. The source is an adult with an advanced solid tumor such as melanoma, head and neck, liver or kidney cancer. CDR3 loop: CASSHGGEGTYNEQFF. CDR3 bases: TGTGCCAGCAGCCACGGGGGGGAGGGGACCTACAATGAGCAGTTCTTC.